Presented here are 30 T cell receptor beta chains from one specimen sequenced in a study of OX40 agonist ivuxolimab in advanced cancers. Sequenced by immunoSEQ multiplex PCR; TCRdb stores in-frame clones only, minus some. The sample consists of about 62,000 clones, more than 65% of them appearing once. The sample was CD4+ or CD8+ T cells sorted from blood, taken in a trial of the OX40 agonist ivuxolimab. Source of these receptors: an adult with an advanced solid tumor such as melanoma, head and neck, liver or kidney cancer.

In the case of this clone: The identical CDR3 is also encoded by other nucleotide sequences in the sample. The chain is built from TRBV7-2 and TRBJ2-7; D call uncertain. CDR3 size: 13 residues. V lost 5 bases to trimming and J lost 2 bases, with 10 bases between them. Per the germline V gene, CDR1 is SGHTA and CDR2 is FQGNSA. CDR3 nucleotide sequence: TGTGCCAGCAGCCCTACAGTGACCTACGAGCAGTACTTC. Amino acid sequence: CASSPTVTYEQYF.

The CDR3 sequence: CASSRGDYGYTF. The CDR3 DNA follows: TGTGCCAGTAGCAGGGGGGACTATGGCTACACCTTC. The rearrangement joins TRBV19 to TRBJ1-2; TRBD1 agrees at 7 bases. Germline CDR1 reads LNHDA; CDR2 reads SQIVND (reference sequence). This CDR3 contains 12 residues. The trim removed 6 bases at V and 3 bases at J, leaving 1 base unmatched.

The gene calls are TRBV27 and TRBJ2-7; TRBD2 aligns across 11 bases. The V and J ends lost 5 bases and 2 bases, in that order; junction bases with no gene match: 8. The CDR3 has 16 residues. Per germline, CDR1 MNHEY and CDR2 SMNVEV (reference sequence). CDR3: CASSPTTSGSTYEQYF. The CDR3 nucleotides are TGTGCCAGCAGTCCGACTACTAGCGGGAGTACCTACGAGCAGTACTTC.

V is TRBV2 and J is TRBJ1-3; D is undetermined. The CDR3 extends over 13 amino acids. CDR1 and CDR2 (germline): SNHLY, FYNNEI. Trimming stripped 2 bases from V and 3 bases from J, with 5 bases between. In DNA, the CDR3 is TGTGCCAGCAGTGAACAGGTTGGAAACACCATATATTTT. Amino acids: CASSEQVGNTIYF. The full variable domain, its missing parts supplied by reference TRBV2 and TRBJ1-3, is EPEVTQTPSHQVTQMGQEVILRCVPISNHLYFYWYRQILGQKVEFLVSFYNNEISEKSEIFDDQFSVERPDGSNFTLKIRSTKLEDSAMYFCASSEQVGNTIYFGEGSWLTVV.

The chain joins TRBV29-1 to TRBJ2-2; D gene ambiguous. With 3 bases removed from V and 3 bases from J, the gap between germline ends came to 17 bases. CDR3 length: 16 amino acids. Germline V gene lookup returns CDR1 SQVTM and CDR2 ANQGSEA. The CDR3 spells CSVEVATPFYTGELFF. The CDR3 DNA reads TGCAGCGTTGAGGTAGCCACGCCCTTTTACACCGGGGAGCTGTTTTTT.

The V gene is TRBV29-1, the J gene TRBJ2-3; 10 nucleotides align to TRBD2. Germline V gene data show CDR1 as SQVTM and CDR2 as ANQGSEA. V was clipped by 7 bases and J by 5 bases; unmatched bases: 9. The CDR3 consists of 14 residues. The CDR3 DNA sequence: TGCAGCGGTGTACTAGCGGGGTCTGGAGATACGCAGTATTTT. Protein product: CSGVLAGSGDTQYF.

The CDR3 loop reads CASSPRTLAGGGIQYF. The CDR3 coding sequence is TGTGCCAGCAGCCCGCGTACGCTAGCGGGGGGGGGCATTCAGTACTTC. The chain combines TRBV9 with TRBJ2-4, with 12 bases that match TRBD2. With 4 bases clipped from V and 9 bases from J, the junction kept 11 bases outside the gene matches. CDR1 is SGDLS and CDR2 is YYNGEE in the germline V gene. The CDR3 sequence is 16 residues long.

This sequence joins TRBV28 and TRBJ2-7; 8 positions match TRBD1. The CDR3 length is 14 residues. V lost 6 bases, J lost 3 bases, and 7 bases stayed unmatched. Germline CDR1 is MDHEN and CDR2 is SYDVKM. The CDR3 nucleotides read TGTGCCAGCAGCCCCCTGGACAGGGACTACGAGCAGTACTTC. It encodes CASSPLDRDYEQYF.

V usage is TRBV29-1 and J usage is TRBJ1-2, with a weak D call TRBD1 (6 bases). This CDR3 has 11 amino acids. Germline V gives CDR1 SQVTM, CDR2 ANQGSEA. The germline V and J ends were trimmed by 4 bases and 8 bases, with 11 bases remaining between them. CDR3 DNA: TGCAGCGTTGGGGGGGCGGCCGGCTACACCTTC. Its protein product is CSVGGAAGYTF. Supplemented by reference TRBV29-1 and TRBJ1-2, the full variable domain reads SAVISQKPSRDICQRGTSLTIQCQVDSQVTMMFWYRQQPGQSLTLIATANQGSEATYESGFVIDKFPISRPNLTFSTLTVSNMSPEDSSIYLCSVGGAAGYTFGSGTRLTVV.

The chain couples TRBV5-4 to TRBJ2-2; 14 bases match TRBD2. From germline, CDR1 is SGHNT and CDR2 YYREEE (reference sequence). There are 17 residues in the CDR3. Trimming took 4 bases from V and 9 from J; bases not matched to a gene: 11. CDR3 nucleotides: TGTGCCAGCAGCCCCCCCGGGACTAGCGGGAGTTCGAGGGAGCTGTTTTTT. It is translated as CASSPPGTSGSSRELFF.

This clone has only a few counts. This sequence joins TRBV11-2 and TRBJ2-2, with D perhaps given as TRBD1 or TRBD2 (6 bases each). V lost 5 bases to trimming and J lost 3 bases, with 19 bases between them. From germline, CDR1 is SGHAT and CDR2 FQNNGV. The CDR3 length is 17 residues. CDR3 sequence (DNA): TGTGCCAGCAGCGATAGCTGGAGGGGGGCGGACACCGGGGAGCTGTTTTTT. Its protein is CASSDSWRGADTGELFF.

This chain links TRBV7-2 with TRBJ1-2; D is unclear. V lost 5 bases to trimming and J lost 4 bases, with 11 bases between them. CDR3 length: 13 residues. Germline V gene sequence: CDR1 SGHTA, CDR2 FQGNSA. This chain's CDR3 is CASSETTVYGYTF. The CDR3 DNA reads as TGTGCCAGCAGCGAAACGACGGTCTATGGCTACACCTTC.

This clone qualifies as medium-sized. The gene calls are TRBV2 and TRBJ1-1; D ambiguous. This CDR3 has 8 amino acids. CDR1 SNHLY and CDR2 FYNNEI come from the germline V gene. The CDR3 here is CVARVAFF. The DNA of the CDR3 is TGTGTCGCTCGGGTAGCTTTCTTT. Based on the CDR3 plus reference TRBV2 and TRBJ1-1, the full variable domain is EPEVTQTPSHQVTQMGQEVILRCVPISNHLYFYWYRQILGQKVEFLVSFYNNEISEKSEIFDDQFSVERPDGSNFTLKIRSTKLEDSAMYFCVARVAFFGQGTRLTVV.

The chain carries TRBV7-9 and TRBJ2-2, with D possibly matching TRBD1 (5 bases). CDR3 size: 15 residues. Trimming removed 1 base from V and 6 bases from J, with 12 bases in between. CDR1 and CDR2 (germline): SEHNR, FQNEAQ (reference sequence). The chain's CDR3 is CASSLVGVSAGELFF. The CDR3 coding sequence is TGTGCCAGCAGCTTAGTAGGGGTTTCTGCCGGGGAGCTGTTTTTT.

This chain links TRBV29-1 with TRBJ1-2; 9 bases map to TRBD1. The CDR3 is made up of 14 amino acids. Germline V gives CDR1 SQVTM, CDR2 ANQGSEA. Trimming took 7 bases from V and 5 from J; bases not matched to a gene: 11. CDR3: CSAVLGQGGYGYTF. In DNA, the CDR3 is TGCAGCGCAGTTCTGGGACAGGGAGGGTATGGCTACACCTTC.

J is TRBJ2-1 and V is TRBV7-2, with 11 nucleotides matching TRBD2. CDR1 and CDR2 (germline): SGHTA, FQGNSA. J gave up 11 bases and V 6 bases, and 18 bases lay outside the gene matches. CDR3 length: 17 residues. Here the CDR3 reads CASSPPRVIAGGQKQFF. In DNA, the CDR3 is TGTGCCAGCAGTCCCCCTAGGGTAATAGCGGGGGGGCAGAAGCAGTTCTTC.

The J gene is TRBJ2-6, the V gene TRBV2; D remains unclear. Trimming took 6 bases from V and 2 from J, leaving 14 bases between them. Germline values: CDR1 SNHLY, CDR2 FYNNEI. The CDR3 spans 16 residues. CDR3 coding DNA: TGTGCCAGCAGGGGGTCGATTGGGACTGGGGCCAACGTCCTGACTTTC. Its protein is CASRGSIGTGANVLTF.

The CDR3 sequence is CSVGQGKTEAFF. CDR3 coding DNA: TGCAGCGTTGGACAGGGAAAGACTGAAGCTTTCTTT. The V call is TRBV29-1, the J call TRBJ1-1; 7 nucleotides line up with TRBD1. Germline loops: CDR1 SQVTM, CDR2 ANQGSEA. CDR3 length: 12 amino acids. The V segment lost 4 bases and the J segment 5 bases; nucleotides outside the gene matches: 4. Complete variable domain (other parts from reference TRBV29-1 and TRBJ1-1): SAVISQKPSRDICQRGTSLTIQCQVDSQVTMMFWYRQQPGQSLTLIATANQGSEATYESGFVIDKFPISRPNLTFSTLTVSNMSPEDSSIYLCSVGQGKTEAFFGQGTRLTVV.

The chain has TRBV18 and TRBJ1-6, with D unclear. The CDR3 covers 15 residues. Germline V gene data show CDR1 as KGHSH and CDR2 as LQKENI. V was shortened by 3 bases and J by 7 bases, with 13 bases between the two germline ends. In DNA, the CDR3 is TGTGCCAGCTCACCTCGGACGGTTGAGAATTCACCCCTCCACTTT. It translates to CASSPRTVENSPLHF.

This clone has just one count. The CDR3 region is CASSPQGRTDTQYF. As DNA, the CDR3 is TGTGCCAGCAGCCCACAGGGCCGCACAGATACGCAGTATTTT. The chain links TRBV7-3 to TRBJ2-3, with TRBD1 as a possible D gene (6 bases). The CDR3 is made up of 14 amino acids. V lost 5 bases to trimming and J lost 1 base, with 10 bases between them. Germline CDR1 and CDR2: SGHTA and FQGTGA.

The rearrangement links TRBV28 to TRBJ2-7, with D possibly being TRBD2 (5 bases). The length of the CDR3 is 15 residues. Trimming cost V 2 bases and J 0 bases, with 11 bases left between them. Germline-derived CDR1 and CDR2 are MDHEN and SYDVKM. The chain's CDR3 is CASSLHAGASYEQYF. The CDR3 nucleotides read TGTGCCAGCAGTTTACATGCGGGCGCCTCCTACGAGCAGTACTTC.

V gene TRBV7-3 combines with J gene TRBJ1-1, with 8 bases that match TRBD1. This CDR3 region has 18 residues. In germline, CDR1 is SGHTA, CDR2 FQGTGA. V lost 2 bases to trimming and J lost 5 bases; unmatched junction nucleotides: 16. In DNA, the CDR3 is TGTGCCAGCAGCTTATTGGGTCCGGGCAGGGGGCGCGGAACTGAAGCTTTCTTT. Translation gives CASSLLGPGRGRGTEAFF.

The genes are TRBV5-1 and TRBJ2-1, with D possibly matching TRBD2 (5 bases). The CDR3 is made up of 16 amino acids. Trimming removed 1 base at V and 0 bases at J, with 11 bases between. Looked up from germline, CDR1 is SGHRS and CDR2 is YFSETQ. This chain's CDR3 is CASSLFPGDSYNEQFF. CDR3 coding DNA: TGCGCCAGCAGCTTGTTTCCCGGGGACTCCTACAATGAGCAGTTCTTC.

CDR3 sequence: CTSSQDRVRGHGEIDTQYF. CDR3 nucleotides: TGCACCAGCAGCCAAGACCGGGTACGGGGCCACGGGGAAATAGATACGCAGTATTTT. The chain joins TRBV1 to TRBJ2-3. TRBV1 is annotated as a pseudogene. The CDR3 length is 19 residues.

This chain uses TRBV2 with TRBJ1-2; maybe TRBD1 (5 bases). The germline V gene has CDR1 SNHLY and CDR2 FYNNEI. The CDR3 is made up of 13 amino acids. The V and J ends lost 6 bases and 2 bases respectively, with 10 bases between them. CDR3 bases: TGTGCCAGCAGGGTCTGGGACAACTATGGCTACACCTTC. As protein: CASRVWDNYGYTF.

This clone was observed once. The genes are TRBV28 and TRBJ2-7; 7 bases align to TRBD2. V lost 3 bases to trimming and J lost 2 bases; unmatched junction nucleotides: 10. The CDR3 is made up of 16 amino acids. Germline loops: CDR1 MDHEN, CDR2 SYDVKM. The CDR3 region is CASSFTLAQLAYEQYF. The DNA for the CDR3 is TGTGCCAGCAGTTTCACACTAGCGCAACTAGCCTACGAGCAGTACTTC.

The gene calls are TRBV19 and TRBJ2-7, with 12 bases fitting TRBD1. The CDR3 sequence is 15 residues long. V trimming: 4 bases; J trimming: 5 bases; junction bases outside the gene matches: 6. Germline V gene lookup returns CDR1 LNHDA and CDR2 SQIVND (reference sequence). The CDR3 reads CASSSPGQGANEQYF. The CDR3 nucleotides are TGTGCCAGTAGTAGCCCGGGACAGGGGGCGAACGAGCAGTACTTC.

V gene TRBV6-5 combines with J gene TRBJ1-2; 7 bases line up with TRBD1. Germline values: CDR1 MNHEY, CDR2 SVGAGI. Trimming cost V 4 bases and J 4 bases; bases outside gene matches: 3. The CDR3 consists of 13 residues. The chain's CDR3 is CASSSRGIYGYTF. Written as DNA, the CDR3 is TGTGCCAGCAGTTCCAGGGGGATCTATGGCTACACCTTC.

The V call is TRBV4-1, the J call TRBJ1-1; 12 nucleotides match TRBD1. V gave up 2 bases and J gave up 4 bases; unmatched junction bases: 2. Germline V lookup: CDR1 MGHRA, CDR2 YSYEKL. This CDR3 has 15 residues. Here the CDR3 reads CASSQWDRGLTEAFF. For the CDR3, the DNA is TGCGCCAGCAGCCAATGGGACAGGGGGCTCACTGAAGCTTTCTTT.

The V and J genes are TRBV27 and TRBJ2-6; the D is unclear. Germline CDR1 reads MNHEY; CDR2 reads SMNVEV (reference sequence). The length of the CDR3 is 14 residues. With 5 bases removed from V and 4 bases from J, the gap between germline ends came to 9 bases. CDR3 in amino acids: CASSPTPGANVLTF. The CDR3 region has the DNA TGTGCCAGCAGTCCCACCCCCGGGGCCAACGTCCTGACTTTC.